These T cell receptor beta chains were read from a single sample in a study of shared T cell receptors in the human thymus. Clones were read by immunoSEQ multiplex PCR, and TCRdb kept only the in-frame ones, dropping some. The data hold about 380,000 clones, with 95% observed a single time. The material sequenced was thymocytes. The source is a human donor. Both conserved end residues are part of each CDR3. The order of the fields is clone size, J gene, D gene, V gene, CDR3 DNA, CDR3 protein. The D gene is left open where the match is weak. Clone size is given for some rows only: seen once, a few or many times, or a class if the clone is expanded.

>once|TRBJ2-2|-|TRBV11-2
TGTGCCAGCAGCAACGACAGAGTGGGGACCGGGGAGCTGTTTTTT
CASSNDRVGTGELFF
>-|TRBJ2-7|TRBD2|TRBV4-1
TGCGCCAGCAGCCAAAGCCAGGGACTAGCGGGAGGCCCCTCCTACGAGCAGTACTTC
CASSQSQGLAGGPSYEQYF
>once|TRBJ2-3|-|TRBV20-1
TGCAGTGCCTGGAGATCAGATACGCAGTATTTT
CSAWRSDTQYF
>-|TRBJ2-3|TRBD2|TRBV27
TGTGCCAGCAGTTTAAAGCGGGAGCCAGGGGATACGCAGTATTTT
CASSLKREPGDTQYF
>-|TRBJ2-7|-|TRBV11-1
TGTGCCAGCAGCTTAGCCAGGAACAATATGTACGAGCAGTACTTC
CASSLARNNMYEQYF
>once|TRBJ2-7|-|TRBV6-6
TGTGCCAGCATAGATCAGCCGGACAGATACGAGCAGTACTTC
CASIDQPDRYEQYF
>-|TRBJ1-1|-|TRBV11-2
TGTGCCAGCAGCCCGGGGGGTGTTAACACTGAAGCTTTCTTT
CASSPGGVNTEAFF
>-|TRBJ2-6|-|TRBV7-2
TGTGCCAGCAGATTTAACACCTACGCCTCTGGGGCCAACGTCCTGACTTTC
CASRFNTYASGANVLTF
>-|TRBJ2-5|TRBD1|TRBV5-1
TGCGCCAGCAGCTCCGAGGTATCGGGACAGGGAGGAGAGACCCAGTACTTC
CASSSEVSGQGGETQYF
>-|TRBJ1-2|-|TRBV4-2
TGTGCCAGCAGCCAAGTCGTCCAGGGGACCTATGGCTACACCTTC
CASSQVVQGTYGYTF
>few|TRBJ1-1|-|TRBV4-1
TGCGCCAGCAGCCAAGACTCTGGCAGGGAGGCTGAAGCTTTCTTT
CASSQDSGREAEAFF
>-|TRBJ2-1|-|TRBV10-2
TGCGCCAGCACGCCCGGGGTTTTATACAATGAGCAGTTCTTC
CASTPGVLYNEQFF
>-|TRBJ2-2|-|TRBV6-5
TGTGCCAGCAGTTCACAAACATGGGTTTCCACCGGGGAGCTGTTTTTT
CASSSQTWVSTGELFF
>-|TRBJ1-3|-|TRBV25-1
TGTGCCAGCAGTTCATCCAGGGGAGACTCTGGAAACACCATATATTTT
CASSSSRGDSGNTIYF
>-|TRBJ2-7|-|TRBV7-2
TGTGCCAGCAGCTTCATATCTTCGTTCGAGCAGTACTTC
CASSFISSFEQYF
>-|TRBJ2-7|TRBD2|TRBV11-2
TGTGCCAGCAGCCCCGGACTAGCGGGAGGGAGCTACGAGCAGTACTTC
CASSPGLAGGSYEQYF
>-|TRBJ2-7|TRBD1|TRBV28
TGTGCCAGCAGTTCCCCCGCCGGGACAGGGGGATCAGGCTACGAGCAGTACTTC
CASSSPAGTGGSGYEQYF
>-|TRBJ1-2|-|TRBV10-1
TGCGCCAGCAGTGAGGTGGGGCGGGGGACTTATGGCTACACCTTC
CASSEVGRGTYGYTF
>-|TRBJ2-1|-|TRBV18
TGTGCCAGCTCACCAGTCGCGGCTAGCGCCAATGAGCAGTTCTTC
CASSPVAASANEQFF
>-|TRBJ1-1|TRBD1|TRBV4-1
TGCGCCAGCAGCCCTCTACTAGGACAGGAGACCCCTTTGAACACTGAAGCTTTCTTT
CASSPLLGQETPLNTEAFF
>-|TRBJ1-2|-|TRBV2
TGTGCCAGCAGTGTTTTGGATTCTAACTATGGCTACACCTTC
CASSVLDSNYGYTF
>-|TRBJ1-2|TRBD1|TRBV5-1
TGCGCCAGCAGCCCGACAGGGAACGGCTACACCTTC
CASSPTGNGYTF
>-|TRBJ2-4|TRBD2|TRBV30
TGTGCCTGGAGTCAAGAAGGGACTAGCGGGAGTCGAAACCAAAAAAAAGCCAAAAACATTCAGTACTTC
CAWSQEGTSGSRNQKKAKNIQYF
>-|TRBJ2-7|-|TRBV6-6
TGTGCCAGCAGTTACCCGGGACTGTCCTCCTACGAGCAGTACTTC
CASSYPGLSSYEQYF
>-|TRBJ2-1|-|TRBV11-2
TGTGCCAGCAGCCCTCATGTACGGTACAATGAGCAGTTCTTC
CASSPHVRYNEQFF
>-|TRBJ2-7|-|TRBV28
TGTGCCAGCAGCTCTCCTTTCGGACACGACTACGAGCAGTACTTC
CASSSPFGHDYEQYF
>-|TRBJ1-5|-|TRBV28
TGTGCCAGCACCCTCGACGGCCGCAGGGGCAATCAGCCCCAGCATTTT
CASTLDGRRGNQPQHF
>-|TRBJ1-2|-|TRBV19
TGTGCCACTAAAAGGGCGGGGGCGCATGGCTACACCTTC
CATKRAGAHGYTF
>-|TRBJ1-2|-|TRBV27
TGTGCCAGCAGTTTGGGACCGAGCTATGGCTACACCTTC
CASSLGPSYGYTF
>-|TRBJ2-1|TRBD2|TRBV2
TGTGCCAGCAGGCCCGGGACTAGCGGGAGCCTGAGGTACAATGAGCAGTTCTTC
CASRPGTSGSLRYNEQFF
>once|TRBJ2-7|-|TRBV7-8
TGTGCCAGCAGCCGGACAAGGGAGGCCTACGAGCAGTACTTC
CASSRTREAYEQYF
>-|TRBJ2-5|TRBD2|TRBV27
TGTGCCAGCAGTCAGTGGACTAGCGGGAGGAGGGAGACCCAGTACTTC
CASSQWTSGRRETQYF
>-|TRBJ2-1|-|TRBV29-1
TGCAGCGTTGAAGATCGGTCTGGCCAGGGCTTCTACAATGAGCAGTTCTTC
CSVEDRSGQGFYNEQFF
>once|TRBJ2-7|-|TRBV4-1
TGCGCCAGCAACGACGAGCAGTACTTC
CASNDEQYF
>-|TRBJ1-5|TRBD1|TRBV28
TGTGCCAGCAGTCTAGAATCGGACAGGGCCAATCAGCCCCAGCATTTT
CASSLESDRANQPQHF
>-|TRBJ2-3|TRBD1|TRBV5-6
TGTGCCAGCAGCTTGGGTACAGGGGATAGCACAGATACGCAGTATTTT
CASSLGTGDSTDTQYF
>-|TRBJ1-1|-|TRBV6-1
TGTGCCAGCAGTGACATGGACAGGAACACTGAAGCTTTCTTT
CASSDMDRNTEAFF
>once|TRBJ1-3|-|TRBV5-4
TGTGCCAGCAGCCAAGAAAGAGTTGGGGGGGTCCACTCTGGAAACACCATATATTTT
CASSQERVGGVHSGNTIYF
>-|TRBJ1-2|TRBD1|TRBV7-9
TGTGCCAGCAGCTCAAGTTCACAGGGGCGAGACTATGGCTACACCTTC
CASSSSSQGRDYGYTF
>-|TRBJ2-1|TRBD2|TRBV9
TGTGCCAGCAGCCCCCAGAATAGGGGAGGGGCCTCGCCCAATGAGCAGTTCTTC
CASSPQNRGGASPNEQFF
>-|TRBJ2-7|TRBD2|TRBV13
TGTGCCAGCAGCCACGAACTCCCTTCCTACCACAAAAGAAAACTAGCGGGAGTCTCCTACGAGCAGTACTTC
CASSHELPSYHKRKLAGVSYEQYF
>-|TRBJ2-3|TRBD2|TRBV5-4
TGTGCCAGCAGCGGACTAGCGATGGATACGCAGTATTTT
CASSGLAMDTQYF
>-|TRBJ2-3|TRBD1|TRBV12-5
TGTGCTAGTGGTTTCCGCATACTACCCTCTGGGACAGGGGGGAAGGATACGCAGTATTTT
CASGFRILPSGTGGKDTQYF
>-|TRBJ1-3|-|TRBV7-9
TGTGCCAGCGCCCGACAGGACTCTGGAAACACCATATATTTT
CASARQDSGNTIYF
>-|TRBJ2-1|TRBD2|TRBV7-2
TGTGCCAGCAGCTTAACTAGCGGGCCAATGGGTGAGCAGTTCTTC
CASSLTSGPMGEQFF
>-|TRBJ2-7|-|TRBV27
TGTGCCAGCAGTCCGACGGCGGGACGGACTTACGAGCAGTACTTC
CASSPTAGRTYEQYF
>-|TRBJ1-5|TRBD1|TRBV28
TGTGCCAGTACTCCCAAAAGATTGGACAGGGGCTCTTCGAGTGATCAGCCCCAGCATTTT
CASTPKRLDRGSSSDQPQHF
>once|TRBJ2-5|TRBD2|TRBV7-6
TGTGCCAGCAGCTTAGCCCCACTAGCGCACCAAGAGACCCAGTACTTC
CASSLAPLAHQETQYF